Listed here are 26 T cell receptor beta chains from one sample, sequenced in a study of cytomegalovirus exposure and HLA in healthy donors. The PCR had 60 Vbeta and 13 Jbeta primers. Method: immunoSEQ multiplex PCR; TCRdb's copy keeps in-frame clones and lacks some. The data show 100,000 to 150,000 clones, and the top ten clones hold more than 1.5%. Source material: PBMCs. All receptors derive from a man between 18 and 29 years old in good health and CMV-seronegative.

CDR3 region: CSVSFGTSGSTDTQYF. In DNA, the CDR3 is TGCAGCGTTTCGTTCGGGACTAGCGGTTCCACAGATACGCAGTATTTT. The V call is TRBV29-1, the J call TRBJ2-3; 11 bases line up with TRBD2. The CDR3 runs to 16 residues. The J segment lost 2 bases and the V segment lost 5 bases, leaving 9 bases of the junction unmatched. CDR1 and CDR2 (germline): SQVTM, ANQGSEA.

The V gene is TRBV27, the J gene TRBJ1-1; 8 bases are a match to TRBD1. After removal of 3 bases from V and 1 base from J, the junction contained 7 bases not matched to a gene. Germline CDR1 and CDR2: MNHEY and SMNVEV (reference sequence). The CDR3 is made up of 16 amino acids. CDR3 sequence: CASSFSTGQGNTEAFF. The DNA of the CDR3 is TGTGCCAGCAGTTTTAGTACAGGACAGGGGAACACTGAAGCTTTCTTT.

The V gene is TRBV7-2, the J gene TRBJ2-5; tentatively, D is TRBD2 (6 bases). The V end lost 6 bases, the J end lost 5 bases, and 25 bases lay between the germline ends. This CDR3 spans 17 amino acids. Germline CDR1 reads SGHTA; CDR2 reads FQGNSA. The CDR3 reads CASRTPLAAGLGETQYF. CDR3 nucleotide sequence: TGTGCCAGCAGAACGCCCCTGGCGGCGGGGTTGGGGGAGACCCAGTACTTC.

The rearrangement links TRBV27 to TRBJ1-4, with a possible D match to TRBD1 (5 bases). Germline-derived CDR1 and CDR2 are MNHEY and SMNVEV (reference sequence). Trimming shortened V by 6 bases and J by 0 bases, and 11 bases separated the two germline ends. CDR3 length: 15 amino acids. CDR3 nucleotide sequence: TGTGCCAGCAGGATGAGACAGTCAACTAATGAAAAACTGTTTTTT. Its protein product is CASRMRQSTNEKLFF.

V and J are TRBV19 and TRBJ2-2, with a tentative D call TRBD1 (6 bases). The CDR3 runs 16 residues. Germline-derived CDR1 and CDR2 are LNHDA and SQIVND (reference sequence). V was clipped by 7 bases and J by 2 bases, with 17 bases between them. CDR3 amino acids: CASIMVGGLNTGELFF. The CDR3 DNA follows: TGTGCCAGTATAATGGTAGGGGGTCTTAACACCGGGGAGCTGTTTTTT.

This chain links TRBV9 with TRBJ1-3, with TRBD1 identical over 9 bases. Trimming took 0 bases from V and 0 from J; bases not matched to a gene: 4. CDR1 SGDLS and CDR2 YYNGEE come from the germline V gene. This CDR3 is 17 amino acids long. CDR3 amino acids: CASSVGGTGSSGNTIYF. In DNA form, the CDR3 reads TGTGCCAGCAGCGTAGGGGGGACAGGGAGCTCTGGAAACACCATATATTTT.

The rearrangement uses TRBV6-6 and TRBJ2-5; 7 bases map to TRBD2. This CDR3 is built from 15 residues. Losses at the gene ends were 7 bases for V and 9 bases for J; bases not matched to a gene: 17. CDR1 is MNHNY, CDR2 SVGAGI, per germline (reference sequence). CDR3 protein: CASNEGTGGFVAQYF. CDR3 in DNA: TGTGCCAGCAACGAAGGGACGGGGGGATTTGTGGCCCAGTACTTC.

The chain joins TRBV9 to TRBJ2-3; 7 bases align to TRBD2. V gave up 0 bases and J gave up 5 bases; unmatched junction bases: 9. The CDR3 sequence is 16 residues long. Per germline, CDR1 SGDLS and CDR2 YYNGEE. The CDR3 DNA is TGTGCCAGCAGCGTAGTCGCGGGGGAGTTTAGAGATACGCAGTATTTT. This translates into CASSVVAGEFRDTQYF.

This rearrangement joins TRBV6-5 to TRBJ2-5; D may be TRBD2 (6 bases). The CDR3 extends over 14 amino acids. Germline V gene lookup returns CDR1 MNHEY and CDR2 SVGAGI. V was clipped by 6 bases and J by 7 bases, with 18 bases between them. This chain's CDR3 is CASRETGVQRTQYF. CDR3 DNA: TGTGCCAGCAGGGAGACGGGAGTTCAGCGGACCCAGTACTTC.

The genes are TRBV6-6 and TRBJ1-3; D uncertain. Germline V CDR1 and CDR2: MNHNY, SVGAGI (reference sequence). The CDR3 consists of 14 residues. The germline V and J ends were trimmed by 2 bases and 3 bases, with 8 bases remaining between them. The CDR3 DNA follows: TGTGCCAGCAGTTACCGGGAGGTTGGAAACACCATATATTTT. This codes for CASSYREVGNTIYF.

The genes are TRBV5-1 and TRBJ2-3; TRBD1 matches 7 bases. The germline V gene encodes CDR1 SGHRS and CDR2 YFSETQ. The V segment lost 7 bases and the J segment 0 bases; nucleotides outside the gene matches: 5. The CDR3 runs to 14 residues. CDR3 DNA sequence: TGCGCCAGCCAGGGGGTCCCTAGCACAGATACGCAGTATTTT. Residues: CASQGVPSTDTQYF.

The CDR3 coding sequence is TGTGCCAGCTCGTCTCAGACAAACACCGGGGAGCTGTTTTTT. As protein: CASSSQTNTGELFF. The chain carries TRBV18 and TRBJ2-2; D gene unclear. V was trimmed by 6 bases and J by 2 bases, leaving 10 bases between them. The germline V gene has CDR1 KGHSH and CDR2 LQKENI. CDR3 size: 14 residues.

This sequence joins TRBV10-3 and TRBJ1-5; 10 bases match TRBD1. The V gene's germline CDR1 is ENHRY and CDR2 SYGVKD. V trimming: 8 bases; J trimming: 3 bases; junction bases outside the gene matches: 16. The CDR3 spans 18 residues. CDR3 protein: CAIGSGTGDTINNQPQHF. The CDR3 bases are TGTGCCATCGGATCCGGGACAGGGGACACTATAAACAATCAGCCCCAGCATTTT.

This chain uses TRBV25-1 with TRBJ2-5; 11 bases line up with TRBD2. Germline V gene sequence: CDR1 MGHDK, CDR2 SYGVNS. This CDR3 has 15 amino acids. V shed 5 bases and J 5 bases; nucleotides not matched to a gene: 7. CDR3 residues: CASSLPSGRRETQYF. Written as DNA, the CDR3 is TGTGCCAGCAGTTTACCTAGCGGGAGGAGGGAGACCCAGTACTTC.

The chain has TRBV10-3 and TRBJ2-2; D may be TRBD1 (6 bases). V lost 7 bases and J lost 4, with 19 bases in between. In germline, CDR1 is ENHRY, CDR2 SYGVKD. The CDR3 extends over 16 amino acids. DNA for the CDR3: TGTGCCATCAAAGGGCTCCGGGACACTACCACCGGGGAGCTGTTTTTT. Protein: CAIKGLRDTTTGELFF.

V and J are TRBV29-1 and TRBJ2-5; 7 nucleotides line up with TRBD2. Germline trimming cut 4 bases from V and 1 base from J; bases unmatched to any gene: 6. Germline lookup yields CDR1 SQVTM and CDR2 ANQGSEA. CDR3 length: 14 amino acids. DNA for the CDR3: TGCAGCGTTGGAGTTCCGGGGGGCCAAGAGACCCAGTACTTC. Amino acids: CSVGVPGGQETQYF.

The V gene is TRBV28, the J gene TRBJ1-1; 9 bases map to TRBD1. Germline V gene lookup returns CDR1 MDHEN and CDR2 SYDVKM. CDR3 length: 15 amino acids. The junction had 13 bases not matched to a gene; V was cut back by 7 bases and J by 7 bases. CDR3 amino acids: CASTSGTGYGSEAFF. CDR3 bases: TGTGCCAGCACTTCGGGGACAGGGTACGGCAGTGAAGCTTTCTTT.

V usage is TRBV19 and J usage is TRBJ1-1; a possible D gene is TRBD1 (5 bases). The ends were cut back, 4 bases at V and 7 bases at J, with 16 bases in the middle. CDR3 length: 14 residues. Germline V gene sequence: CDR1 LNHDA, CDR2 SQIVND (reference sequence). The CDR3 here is CASSTPNPTVEAFF. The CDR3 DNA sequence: TGTGCCAGTAGTACACCTAACCCGACAGTTGAAGCTTTCTTT.

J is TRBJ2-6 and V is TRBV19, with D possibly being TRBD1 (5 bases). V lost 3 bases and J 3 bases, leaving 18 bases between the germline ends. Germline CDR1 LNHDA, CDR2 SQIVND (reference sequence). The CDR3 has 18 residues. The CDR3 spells CASSIISRGSGGANVLTF. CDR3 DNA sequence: TGTGCCAGTAGTATTATCAGTAGGGGATCTGGTGGGGCCAACGTCCTGACTTTC.

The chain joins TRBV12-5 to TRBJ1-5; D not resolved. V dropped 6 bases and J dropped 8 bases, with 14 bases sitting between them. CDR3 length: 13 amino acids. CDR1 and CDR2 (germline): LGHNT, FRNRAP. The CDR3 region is CASGAGPNKPQHF. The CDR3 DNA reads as TGTGCTAGTGGGGCAGGCCCAAATAAGCCCCAGCATTTT.

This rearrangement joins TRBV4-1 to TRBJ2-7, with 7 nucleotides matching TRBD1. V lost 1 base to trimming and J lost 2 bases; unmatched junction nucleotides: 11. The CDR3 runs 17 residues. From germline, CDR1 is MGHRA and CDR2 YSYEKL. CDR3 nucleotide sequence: TGCGCCAGCAGCCAAGTGCTCATCCGGGACAGCCCCTACGAGCAGTACTTC. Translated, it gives CASSQVLIRDSPYEQYF.

CDR3 DNA: TGTGCCAGCAGTCTCAGGGCCCGGAATTCTGGGGCCAACGTCCTGACTTTC. Amino acids: CASSLRARNSGANVLTF. The V gene is TRBV27, the J gene TRBJ2-6, with D perhaps matching TRBD1 (5 bases). In germline, CDR1 is MNHEY, CDR2 SMNVEV (reference sequence). The CDR3 loop spans 17 amino acids. The V end lost 5 bases, the J end lost 1 base, and 15 bases lay between the germline ends.

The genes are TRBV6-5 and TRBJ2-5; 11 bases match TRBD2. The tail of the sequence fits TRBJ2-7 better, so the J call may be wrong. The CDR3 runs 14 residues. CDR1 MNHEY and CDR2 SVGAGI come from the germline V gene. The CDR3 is CASRGSGRDYEQYF. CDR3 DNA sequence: TGTGCCAGCAGGGGTAGCGGGAGGGATTACGAGCAGTACTTC.

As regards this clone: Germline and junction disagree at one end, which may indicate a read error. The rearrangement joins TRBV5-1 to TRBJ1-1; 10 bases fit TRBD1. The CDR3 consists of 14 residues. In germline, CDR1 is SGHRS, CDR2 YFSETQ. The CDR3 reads CASSLDRGDTEAFF. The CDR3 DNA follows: TGCGCCAGCAGTTTGGACAGGGGGGATACTGAAGCTTTCTTT.

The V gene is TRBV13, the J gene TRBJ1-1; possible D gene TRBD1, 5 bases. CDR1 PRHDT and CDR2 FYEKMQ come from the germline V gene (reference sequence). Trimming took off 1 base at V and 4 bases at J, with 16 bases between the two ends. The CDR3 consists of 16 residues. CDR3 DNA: TGTGCCAGCAGCTTAGAGTTGGGGCTTCCGAGCACTGAAGCTTTCTTT. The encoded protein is CASSLELGLPSTEAFF.

CDR3 protein: CASSYGAAGDEKLFF. DNA for the CDR3: TGTGCCAGCAGTTACGGGGCGGCTGGGGATGAAAAACTGTTTTTT. V usage is TRBV6-5 and J usage is TRBJ1-4; D is perhaps TRBD1 (5 bases). The germline gives CDR1 MNHEY, CDR2 SVGAGI. The CDR3 is made up of 15 amino acids. Trimming took off 2 bases at V and 6 bases at J, with 13 bases between the two ends.